The following is a TCR beta chain sequence with its context. This sample was included in a study of blood T cell repertoires in COVID-19. TCRdb's table, derived via immunoSEQ multiplex PCR, lists solely in-frame clones and lacks some. The profile shows fewer than 350,000 clones, roughly 86% of them singletons. J gave up 0 bases and V 6 bases, and 7 bases lay outside the gene matches. Germline CDR1 and CDR2: MNHNY and SVGAGI (reference sequence). The CDR3 loop spans 16 amino acids. The sequenced material came from peripheral blood. The chain couples TRBV6-6 to TRBJ1-4; 7 bases are a match to TRBD1. This receptor was obtained from a man in his forties with active or convalescent COVID-19. The CDR3 sequence is CASSTRTGATNEKLFF. The CDR3 DNA follows: TGTGCCAGCAGCACCCGGACAGGAGCAACTAATGAAAAACTGTTTTTT.